This T cell receptor beta chain was identified in a study of blood T cell repertoires in COVID-19. Original analysis: Amplification with reference gene primers provided the estimates of nucleated cell counts. TCRdb keeps only in-frame clones here, not all; method: immunoSEQ multiplex PCR. V, J and clone size are taken as reported in that table, and D and trimming were inferred from the DNA itself. Of roughly 250,000 clones listed, more than 75% are singletons. Deletions cut 5 bases from V and 3 bases from J, with 7 bases between. Per germline, CDR1 SGHTA and CDR2 FQGTGA. The CDR3 extends over 12 amino acids.

This rearrangement joins TRBV7-3 to TRBJ1-1; a weak D match, TRBD1 (5 bases). The sequence was obtained from a woman between 35 and 50 years old who had recovered from COVID-19. The material sequenced was peripheral blood. The CDR3 is CASSPGDTEAFF. The CDR3, as DNA: TGTGCCAGCAGCCCGGGGGACACTGAAGCTTTCTTT.